Sequencing of this TCR beta chain was carried out in a study of blood T cell repertoires in COVID-19. Libraries were prepared by immunoSEQ multiplex PCR; TCRdb keeps only in-frame clonotypes and omits some of them. The sample includes some 530,000 clones, around 85% seen only once; the top ten take roughly 3.2%. V lost 3 bases to trimming and J lost 7 bases; unmatched junction nucleotides: 8. Looked up from germline, CDR1 is MNHEY and CDR2 is SMNVEV (reference sequence). There are 15 residues in the CDR3. Input material: peripheral blood. The origin of this receptor is a human donor in a cohort sampled during active COVID-19. The chain carries TRBV27 and TRBJ2-1; TRBD1 matches at 8 bases. For the CDR3, the DNA is TGTGCCAGCAGTTTTTTAGGACAGGGCTCAAATGAGCAGTTCTTC. Its protein is CASSFLGQGSNEQFF.